Reported below is one T cell receptor beta chain. The antigen remains unidentified. This record belongs to a study of blood T cells in healthy people across ages. Study-level points and caveats: Unsorted PBMC material precluded a definitive naive versus antigen-experienced comparison. Estimated diversity, derived from one million T cells, was regarded as an underestimate.

The use of a sample-barcoded 5' primer and a J-beta primer mix characterized a second PCR of about 7 to 12 cycles. TCRdb re-analysed the 5' RACE reads in MiXCR, keeping a single row per CDR3 protein. This table holds about 1.6 million distinct CDR3 sequences, approximately 32% found once. CDR3 length: 15 residues. The V and J ends lost 5 bases and 3 bases respectively, with 16 bases between them. The chain links TRBV12-3 or TRBV12-4 to TRBJ1-1; possibly TRBD1 for D (5 bases). The TCR originated in a woman aged 25 to 39 in good health. The sample taken for sequencing was blood. CDR3: CASSISSRVDTEAFF. In DNA, the CDR3 is TGTGCCAGCAGTATAAGCTCCAGGGTGGACACTGAAGCTTTCTTT.